Many counts were recorded for the clone carrying this T cell receptor beta chain. Its antigen is not known. Primers for the PCR totalled 60 Vbeta and 13 Jbeta. The repertoire was sequenced with immunoSEQ multiplex PCR; TCRdb's copy has only in-frame clones and lacks some. The sample has about 96,000 clones, 60% to 75% seen once. These data come from a study of cytomegalovirus exposure and HLA in healthy donors. Study observations and caveats: A few of the chains that were CMV-associated were confirmed in vitro to be specific for CMV antigens. Later on, analysis showed that most CMV-associated TCR beta chains appeared to be HLA-restricted.

CDR3 length: 14 amino acids. The V gene lost 5 bases and the J gene lost 2 bases, with 13 bases spanning the gap. The germline V gene encodes CDR1 SGHVS and CDR2 FQNEAQ. The chain employs TRBV7-8 and TRBJ2-7, with D perhaps TRBD1 (6 bases). This sequence was found in a female donor in good health and CMV-seropositive. The sequenced sample was PBMCs. CDR3 amino acids: CASSAQTGPYEQYF. CDR3 sequence (DNA): TGTGCCAGCAGCGCCCAAACAGGGCCCTACGAGCAGTACTTC.